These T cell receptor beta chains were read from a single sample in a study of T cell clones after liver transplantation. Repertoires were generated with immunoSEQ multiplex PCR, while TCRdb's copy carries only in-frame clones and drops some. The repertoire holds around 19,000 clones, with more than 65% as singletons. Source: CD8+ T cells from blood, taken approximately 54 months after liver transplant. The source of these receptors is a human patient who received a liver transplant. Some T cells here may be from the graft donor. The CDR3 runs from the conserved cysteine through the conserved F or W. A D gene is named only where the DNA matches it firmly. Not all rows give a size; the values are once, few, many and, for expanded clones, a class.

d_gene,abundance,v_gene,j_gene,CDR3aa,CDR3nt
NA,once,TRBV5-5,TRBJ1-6,CASSSSTGSSYNSPLHF,TGTGCCAGCAGCTCCTCTACAGGGAGCTCCTATAATTCACCCCTCCACTTT
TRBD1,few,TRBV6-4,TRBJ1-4,CASSTGAPNEKLFF,TGTGCCAGCAGTACAGGGGCCCCGAATGAAAAACTGTTTTTT
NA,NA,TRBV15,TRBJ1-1,CATRPGGTMNTEAFF,TGTGCCACCAGACCGGGGGGGACCATGAACACTGAAGCTTTCTTT
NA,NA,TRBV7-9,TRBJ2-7,CASSLFPGISYEQYF,TGTGCCAGCAGCTTATTTCCAGGGATCTCCTACGAGCAGTACTTC
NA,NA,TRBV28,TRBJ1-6,CASSVLGTGVDSPLHF,TGTGCCAGCAGTGTCCTCGGGACGGGAGTGGATTCACCCCTCCACTTT
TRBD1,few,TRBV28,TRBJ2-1,CASSFPGQAPSRGSYNEQFF,TGTGCCAGCAGTTTCCCTGGACAGGCCCCATCAAGGGGCTCCTACAATGAGCAGTTCTTC
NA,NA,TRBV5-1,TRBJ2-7,CASSLWGDTPYEQYF,TGCGCCAGCAGCTTATGGGGGGACACCCCCTACGAGCAGTACTTC
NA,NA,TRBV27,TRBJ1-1,CASSINENTEAFF,TGTGCCAGCAGTATAAACGAGAACACTGAAGCTTTCTTT
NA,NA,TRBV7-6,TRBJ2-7,CASSSIKQGSYEQYF,TGTGCCAGCAGCTCTATAAAACAGGGCTCCTACGAGCAGTACTTC
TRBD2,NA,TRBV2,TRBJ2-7,CASSRTSGEGEQYF,TGTGCCAGCAGTCGGACTAGCGGGGAAGGAGAGCAGTACTTC
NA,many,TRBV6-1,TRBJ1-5,CASSDYLGSDQPQHF,TGTGCCAGCAGTGATTACTTGGGGTCCGATCAGCCCCAGCATTTT
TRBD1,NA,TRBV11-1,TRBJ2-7,CASSWGTGSYEQYF,TGTGCCAGCAGCTGGGGGACAGGGTCTTACGAGCAGTACTTC
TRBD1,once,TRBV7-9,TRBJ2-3,CASSPGQGMTDTQYF,TGTGCCAGCAGCCCGGGACAGGGAATGACAGATACGCAGTATTTT
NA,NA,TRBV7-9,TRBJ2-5,CASSLTGNQETQYF,TGTGCCAGCAGCCTAACAGGGAACCAAGAGACCCAGTACTTC
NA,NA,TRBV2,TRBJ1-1,CASIRQGRTEAFF,TGTGCCAGCATTCGGCAGGGTAGGACTGAAGCTTTCTTT
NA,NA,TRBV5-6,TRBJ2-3,CASTGADLPSADTQYF,TGTGCCAGCACTGGAGCGGACCTCCCTAGCGCAGATACGCAGTATTTT
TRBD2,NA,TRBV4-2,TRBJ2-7,CASSLGGTYEQYF,TGTGCCAGCAGCTTGGGGGGGACCTACGAGCAGTACTTC
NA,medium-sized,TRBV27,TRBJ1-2,CASSLLGSSEGYTF,TGTGCCAGCAGTTTACTGGGATCATCGGAGGGCTACACCTTC
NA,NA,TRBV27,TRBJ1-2,CASSSPRGANYGYTF,TGTGCCAGCAGTTCCCCGAGAGGGGCTAACTATGGCTACACCTTC
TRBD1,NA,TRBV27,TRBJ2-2,CASRLTGAGELFF,TGTGCCAGCAGACTGACAGGGGCCGGGGAGCTGTTTTTT
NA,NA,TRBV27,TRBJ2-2,CASSFLVSGELFF,TGTGCCAGCAGTTTTCTCGTTAGCGGGGAGCTGTTTTTT
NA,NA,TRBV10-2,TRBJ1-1,CASGESMNTEAFF,TGCGCCAGCGGCGAGAGCATGAACACTGAAGCTTTCTTT
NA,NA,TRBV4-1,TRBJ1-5,CASSQDRGSNQPQHF,TGCGCCAGCAGCCAAGATCGGGGTAGCAATCAGCCCCAGCATTTT
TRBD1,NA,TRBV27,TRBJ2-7,CASSLGQGGEQYF,TGTGCCAGCAGTTTAGGACAGGGGGGCGAGCAGTACTTC
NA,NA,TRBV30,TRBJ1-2,CAWWTDLNYGYTF,TGTGCCTGGTGGACAGACCTTAACTATGGCTACACCTTC
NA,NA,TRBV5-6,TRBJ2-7,CASSPGTSSLYEQYF,TGTGCCAGCAGCCCCGGGACTTCTAGCCTCTACGAGCAGTACTTC
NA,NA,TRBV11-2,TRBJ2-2,CASRRGSDMTGELFF,TGTGCCAGCAGGCGGGGATCAGACATGACCGGGGAGCTGTTTTTT
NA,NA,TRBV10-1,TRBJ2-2,CASSMGHSTGELFF,TGCGCCAGCAGTATGGGACATTCCACCGGGGAGCTGTTTTTT
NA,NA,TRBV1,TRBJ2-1,CTSSLGLAGYNEQFF,TGCACCAGCAGCCTCGGACTAGCGGGGTACAATGAGCAGTTCTTC
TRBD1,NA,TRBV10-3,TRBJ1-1,CAISEAYGRGRGTEAFF,TGTGCCATCAGTGAAGCTTATGGGAGGGGGCGAGGCACTGAAGCTTTCTTT
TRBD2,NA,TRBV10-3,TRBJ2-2,CAISERVRGGKSGDTGELFF,TGTGCCATCAGTGAACGGGTGCGGGGGGGCAAGTCTGGCGACACCGGGGAGCTGTTTTTT
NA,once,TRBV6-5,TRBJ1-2,CASSPEGVRGYTF,TGTGCCAGCAGTCCCGAAGGGGTCCGTGGCTACACCTTC
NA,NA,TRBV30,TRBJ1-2,CAWNSGGYTF,TGTGCCTGGAATTCCGGCGGCTACACCTTC
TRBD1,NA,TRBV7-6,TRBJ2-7,CASSQGQDYEQYF,TGTGCCAGCAGCCAAGGACAGGACTACGAGCAGTACTTC
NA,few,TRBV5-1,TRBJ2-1,CASSLGNEQFF,TGCGCCAGCAGCTTGGGCAATGAGCAGTTCTTC
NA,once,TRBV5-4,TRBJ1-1,CASSPGRVLDTEAFF,TGTGCCAGCAGCCCTGGAAGGGTATTGGACACTGAAGCTTTCTTT
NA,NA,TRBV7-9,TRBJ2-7,CASSLERVAGGQYF,TGTGCCAGCAGCCTAGAAAGGGTGGCGGGTGGGCAGTACTTC
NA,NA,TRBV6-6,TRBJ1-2,CASSSGGYTF,TGTGCCAGCAGTTCAGGTGGCTACACCTTC
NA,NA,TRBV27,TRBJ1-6,CASSLEYTYNSPLHF,TGTGCCAGCAGTTTAGAGTACACCTATAATTCACCCCTCCACTTT
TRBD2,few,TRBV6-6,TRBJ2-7,CASCKGLAGLSYEQYF,TGTGCCAGCTGCAAGGGGCTAGCGGGACTTTCCTACGAGCAGTACTTC
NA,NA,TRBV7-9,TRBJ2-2,CASSLGTGELFF,TGTGCCAGCTCCCTGGGGACCGGGGAGCTGTTTTTT
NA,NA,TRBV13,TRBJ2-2,CASSLERDPGELFF,TGTGCCAGCAGCTTAGAACGGGACCCCGGGGAGCTGTTTTTT
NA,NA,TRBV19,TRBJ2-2,CASSTGLDTGELFF,TGTGCCAGTAGTACGGGGTTGGACACCGGGGAGCTGTTTTTT
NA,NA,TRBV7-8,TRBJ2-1,CASSSGTMGQFF,TGTGCCAGCAGCTCCGGGACCATGGGGCAGTTCTTC
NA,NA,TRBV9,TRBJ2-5,CASSVLLGETQYF,TGTGCCAGCAGCGTACTACTCGGGGAGACCCAGTACTTC
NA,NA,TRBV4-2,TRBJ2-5,CASSQAETQYF,TGTGCCAGCAGCCAAGCAGAGACCCAGTACTTC
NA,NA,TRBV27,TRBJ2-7,CASSLISGSYEQYF,TGTGCCAGCAGTTTGATAAGCGGGTCCTACGAGCAGTACTTC
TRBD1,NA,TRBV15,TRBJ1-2,CATSSPGQGNYGYTF,TGTGCCACCAGCAGTCCTGGACAGGGGAACTATGGCTACACCTTC